These 7 T cell receptor beta chains originate from one sample sequenced in a study of blood T cell repertoires in COVID-19. The protocol was immunoSEQ multiplex PCR, while the TCRdb copy is restricted to in-frame clones and leaves out a portion. This table has about 480,000 clones, 85% to 90% appearing once. Sequencing was carried out using peripheral blood. These receptors were obtained from a man younger than 35 with COVID-19, enrolled during active disease.

This clone has at least ten counts. This sequence joins TRBV19 and TRBJ2-2; 7 bases line up with TRBD1. The CDR3 has 14 residues. Trimming at V came to 7 bases and at J to 3 bases, leaving 5 bases not matched to a gene. Germline lookup yields CDR1 LNHDA and CDR2 SQIVND (reference sequence). CDR3 protein: CASKRDRYTGELFF. The CDR3 region has the DNA TGTGCCAGTAAACGGGACAGATACACCGGGGAGCTGTTTTTT.

A remark on this clone: Other DNA sequences in this specimen translate into the identical CDR3. The V gene is TRBV5-1, the J gene TRBJ2-7, with 7 bases fitting TRBD1. Per the germline V gene, CDR1 is SGHRS and CDR2 is YFSETQ. V lost 4 bases to trimming and J lost 4 bases; unmatched junction nucleotides: 8. The CDR3 sequence is 14 residues long. The CDR3 DNA reads as TGCGCCAGCAGCCCGAGGACAGGTCGGTACGAGCAGTACTTC. It translates to CASSPRTGRYEQYF.

This sequence joins TRBV11-3 and TRBJ1-4, with D tentatively TRBD1 (5 bases). Trimming pared 6 bases from V and 3 bases from J, leaving 8 bases between. CDR1 is SGHNT, CDR2 YENEEA, per germline. There are 13 residues in the CDR3. CDR3 residues: CASRGGANEKLFF. The CDR3 DNA follows: TGTGCCAGCAGAGGAGGGGCTAATGAAAAACTGTTTTTT. Combining the CDR3 with reference TRBV11-3 and TRBJ1-4 gives the whole variable domain EAGVVQSPRYKIIEKKQPVAFWCNPISGHNTLYWYLQNLGQGPELLIRYENEEAVDDSQLPKDRFSAERLKGVDSTLKIQPAELGDSAVYLCASRGGANEKLFFGSGTQLSVL.

The chain joins TRBV7-6 to TRBJ2-3, with a weak D call TRBD2 (5 bases). Looked up from germline, CDR1 is SGHVS and CDR2 is FNYEAQ. This CDR3 contains 15 residues. V lost 2 bases, J lost 0 bases, and 9 bases lay in between. CDR3 loop: CASSLYAGSTDTQYF. The CDR3 region has the DNA TGTGCCAGCAGCTTATATGCGGGTAGCACAGATACGCAGTATTTT.

V gene TRBV9 combines with J gene TRBJ2-3; TRBD2 matches at 9 bases. The CDR3 runs 15 residues. The germline CDR1 and CDR2 sequences are SGDLS and YYNGEE. J lost 3 bases, V lost 0 bases, and 2 bases had no gene match. The CDR3 DNA sequence: TGTGCCAGCAGCGTAGTAGCGGGAGTAACAGATACGCAGTATTTT. Amino acid sequence: CASSVVAGVTDTQYF.

The chain has TRBV7-9 and TRBJ2-7; 9 bases line up with TRBD1. This CDR3 region has 16 residues. Germline CDR1 is SEHNR and CDR2 is FQNEAQ (reference sequence). V dropped 5 bases and J dropped 3; count of bases not matched to a gene: 11. This CDR3 is CASSPVGGQGHYEQYF. The CDR3 bases are TGTGCCAGCAGCCCCGTGGGGGGACAGGGACACTACGAGCAGTACTTC.

This clone has a handful of counts. The chain uses TRBV3-1 (or the pseudogene TRBV3-2) and TRBJ1-5; 8 bases agree with TRBD1. Germline values: CDR1 LGHDT, CDR2 YNNKEL (reference sequence). The trim removed 4 bases at V and 7 bases at J, leaving 3 bases unmatched. The CDR3 contains 13 residues. CDR3 protein: CASSRDRHQPQHF. CDR3 nucleotide sequence: TGTGCCAGCAGCCGGGACAGGCACCAGCCCCAGCATTTT.